The rows below give T cell receptor beta chains drawn from one sample of a study of PD-1 blockade in classical Hodgkin lymphoma. TCRdb's table, derived via immunoSEQ multiplex PCR, lists solely in-frame clones and lacks some. The top ten hold approximately 12% of the sample, which has around 53,000 clones, around 76% seen once. This material consisted of peripheral blood mononuclear cells (PBMCs), taken before the fourth cycle of nivolumab. These receptors all come from a human donor with classical Hodgkin lymphoma. Both conserved end residues are part of each CDR3. The order of the fields is V gene, D gene, clone size, J gene, CDR3 protein, CDR3 DNA. D genes are given only for firm matches. The size field is filled for only some rows; it gives once, few, many or a size class.

V gene: TRBV6-5; D gene: NA; clone size: NA; J gene: TRBJ2-4; CDR3 protein: CASGLLTVEKNIQYF; CDR3 DNA: TGTGCCAGCGGACTACTTACAGTGGAGAAAAACATTCAGTACTTC
V gene: TRBV6-5; D gene: NA; clone size: NA; J gene: TRBJ1-1; CDR3 protein: CASSYSRTAWGEAFF; CDR3 DNA: TGTGCCAGCAGTTACTCCCGGACAGCCTGGGGTGAAGCTTTCTTT
V gene: TRBV11-3; D gene: NA; clone size: NA; J gene: TRBJ2-7; CDR3 protein: CASSLETHEQYF; CDR3 DNA: TGTGCCAGCAGCTTAGAGACCCACGAGCAGTACTTC
V gene: TRBV4-2; D gene: TRBD2; clone size: NA; J gene: TRBJ2-3; CDR3 protein: CASSQVSGRALTDTQYF; CDR3 DNA: TGTGCCAGCAGCCAAGTTAGCGGGAGGGCCTTAACAGATACGCAGTATTTT
V gene: TRBV7-6; D gene: NA; clone size: NA; J gene: TRBJ1-3; CDR3 protein: CASSLSSGNTIYF; CDR3 DNA: TGTGCCAGCAGCTTAAGCTCTGGAAACACCATATATTTT
V gene: TRBV18; D gene: NA; clone size: few; J gene: TRBJ1-2; CDR3 protein: CASSPYGGYDGGYTF; CDR3 DNA: TGTGCCAGCTCACCATACGGGGGGTACGACGGTGGCTACACCTTC
V gene: TRBV6-5; D gene: NA; clone size: once; J gene: TRBJ2-1; CDR3 protein: CASSYSFGSGNEQFF; CDR3 DNA: TGTGCCAGCAGTTACTCGTTCGGGAGCGGCAATGAGCAGTTCTTC
V gene: TRBV5-6; D gene: NA; clone size: NA; J gene: TRBJ1-2; CDR3 protein: CASSLGTDYGYTF; CDR3 DNA: TGTGCCAGCAGCTTGGGGACCGACTATGGCTACACCTTC
V gene: TRBV7-3; D gene: TRBD1; clone size: once; J gene: TRBJ2-7; CDR3 protein: CASSPLGTGVTYEQYF; CDR3 DNA: TGTGCCAGCAGCCCCCTCGGGACAGGAGTAACCTACGAGCAGTACTTC
V gene: TRBV28; D gene: TRBD1; clone size: NA; J gene: TRBJ2-2; CDR3 protein: CASSLTGGGELFF; CDR3 DNA: TGTGCCAGCAGCCTGACAGGGGGCGGGGAGCTGTTTTTT
V gene: TRBV7-6; D gene: TRBD1; clone size: few; J gene: TRBJ2-1; CDR3 protein: CASSSRDSSYNEQFF; CDR3 DNA: TGTGCCAGCAGCTCCCGGGACAGCTCCTACAATGAGCAGTTCTTC
V gene: TRBV28; D gene: TRBD1; clone size: NA; J gene: TRBJ2-7; CDR3 protein: CASSYAGTGGYLYEQYF; CDR3 DNA: TGTGCCAGCAGTTACGCCGGGACAGGGGGCTACCTCTACGAGCAGTACTTC
V gene: TRBV29-1; D gene: TRBD1; clone size: NA; J gene: TRBJ2-5; CDR3 protein: CSVVQGSETQYF; CDR3 DNA: TGCAGCGTTGTACAGGGGTCGGAGACCCAGTACTTC
V gene: TRBV2; D gene: NA; clone size: NA; J gene: TRBJ2-6; CDR3 protein: CARGDFFSGANVLTF; CDR3 DNA: TGTGCCAGGGGGGACTTTTTCTCTGGGGCCAACGTCCTGACTTTC
V gene: TRBV7-7; D gene: NA; clone size: NA; J gene: TRBJ1-1; CDR3 protein: CASSLSRRDMNTEAFF; CDR3 DNA: TGTGCTAGCAGCTTATCCAGGAGGGATATGAACACTGAAGCTTTCTTT
V gene: TRBV6-5; D gene: NA; clone size: once; J gene: TRBJ2-2; CDR3 protein: CASSGDRGGELFF; CDR3 DNA: TGTGCCAGCAGTGGGGACCGTGGCGGGGAGCTGTTTTTT
V gene: TRBV23-1; D gene: NA; clone size: NA; J gene: TRBJ2-1; CDR3 protein: CASSQPPGSPRNEQFF; CDR3 DNA: TGCGCCAGCAGTCAACCCCCGGGATCACCGAGGAATGAGCAGTTCTTC
V gene: TRBV6-5; D gene: NA; clone size: once; J gene: TRBJ1-2; CDR3 protein: CASSYSRDRLLYGYTF; CDR3 DNA: TGTGCCAGCAGTTACTCGCGGGACCGACTCCTCTATGGCTACACCTTC
V gene: TRBV28; D gene: TRBD1; clone size: NA; J gene: TRBJ2-6; CDR3 protein: CASSMGQLLFSSSGANVLTF; CDR3 DNA: TGTGCCAGCAGCATGGGACAGCTTCTTTTCTCCTCTTCTGGGGCCAACGTCCTGACTTTC
V gene: TRBV4-3; D gene: NA; clone size: NA; J gene: TRBJ2-6; CDR3 protein: CASSQDVLASYFSGANVLTF; CDR3 DNA: TGCGCCAGCAGCCAAGATGTATTGGCAAGCTATTTCTCTGGGGCCAACGTCCTGACTTTC
V gene: TRBV7-9; D gene: NA; clone size: few; J gene: TRBJ1-5; CDR3 protein: CASSLGPNQPQHF; CDR3 DNA: TGTGCCAGCAGCCTGGGACCAAATCAGCCCCAGCATTTT
V gene: TRBV5-1; D gene: TRBD1; clone size: once; J gene: TRBJ2-4; CDR3 protein: CASSPGQGSGGLAKNIQYF; CDR3 DNA: TGCGCCAGCAGCCCGGGACAGGGTAGCGGCGGACTAGCCAAAAACATTCAGTACTTC
V gene: TRBV15; D gene: NA; clone size: NA; J gene: TRBJ2-7; CDR3 protein: CATSSRAGVLHEQYF; CDR3 DNA: TGTGCCACCAGCAGTCGGGCAGGGGTCCTCCACGAGCAGTACTTC
V gene: TRBV4-3; D gene: TRBD1; clone size: NA; J gene: TRBJ2-7; CDR3 protein: CASSPRQGRGQQYF; CDR3 DNA: TGCGCCAGCAGCCCGAGACAGGGTAGGGGCCAGCAGTACTTC
V gene: TRBV19; D gene: TRBD2; clone size: NA; J gene: TRBJ2-3; CDR3 protein: CASSGRTSGITDTQYF; CDR3 DNA: TGTGCCAGTAGCGGGAGGACTAGCGGGATCACAGATACGCAGTATTTT
V gene: TRBV6-5; D gene: NA; clone size: NA; J gene: TRBJ1-5; CDR3 protein: CASSYRQVHSNQPQHF; CDR3 DNA: TGTGCCAGCAGTTACAGACAGGTACACAGCAATCAGCCCCAGCATTTT
V gene: TRBV25-1; D gene: TRBD2; clone size: NA; J gene: TRBJ2-1; CDR3 protein: CASSEIGEGRANNEQFF; CDR3 DNA: TGTGCCAGCAGTGAAATTGGGGAGGGGAGGGCAAACAATGAGCAGTTCTTC